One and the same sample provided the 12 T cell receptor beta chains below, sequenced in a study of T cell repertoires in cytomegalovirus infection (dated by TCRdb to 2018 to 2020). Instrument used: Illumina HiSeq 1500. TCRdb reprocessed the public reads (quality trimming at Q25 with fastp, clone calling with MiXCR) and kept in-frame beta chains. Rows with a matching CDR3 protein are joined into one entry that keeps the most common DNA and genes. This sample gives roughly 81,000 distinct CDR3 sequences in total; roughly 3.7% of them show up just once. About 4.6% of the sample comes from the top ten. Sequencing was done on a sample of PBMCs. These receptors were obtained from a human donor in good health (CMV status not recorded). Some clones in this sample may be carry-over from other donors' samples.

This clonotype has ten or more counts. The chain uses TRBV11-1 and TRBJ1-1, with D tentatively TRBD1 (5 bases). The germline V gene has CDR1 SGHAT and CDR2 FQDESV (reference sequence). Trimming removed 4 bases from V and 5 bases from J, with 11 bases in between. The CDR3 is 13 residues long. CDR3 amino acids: CASSSEGRTEAFF. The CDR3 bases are TGTGCCAGCAGCTCCGAGGGGAGGACTGAAGCTTTCTTT.

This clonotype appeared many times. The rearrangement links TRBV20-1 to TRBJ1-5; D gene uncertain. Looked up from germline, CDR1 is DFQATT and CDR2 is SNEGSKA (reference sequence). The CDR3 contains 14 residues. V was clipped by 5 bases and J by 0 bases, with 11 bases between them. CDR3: CSAFGPYSNQPQHF. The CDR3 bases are TGCAGTGCTTTCGGACCTTATAGCAATCAGCCCCAGCATTTT.

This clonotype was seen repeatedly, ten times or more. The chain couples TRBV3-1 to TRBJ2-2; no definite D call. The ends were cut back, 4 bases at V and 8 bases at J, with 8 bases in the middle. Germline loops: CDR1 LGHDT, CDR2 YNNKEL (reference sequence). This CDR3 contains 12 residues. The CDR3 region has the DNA TGTGCCAGCAGCCTACAAGCGGGGGAGCTGTTTTTT. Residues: CASSLQAGELFF.

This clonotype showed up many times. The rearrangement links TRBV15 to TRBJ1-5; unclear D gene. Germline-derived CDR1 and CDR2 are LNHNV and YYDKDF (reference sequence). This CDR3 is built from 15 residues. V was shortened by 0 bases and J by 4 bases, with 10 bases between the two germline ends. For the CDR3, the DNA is TGTGCCACCAGCAGAGAGGTTGCGGGGAATCAGCCCCAGCATTTT. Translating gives CATSREVAGNQPQHF.

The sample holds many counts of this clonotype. As DNA, the CDR3 is TGTGCCAGCAGCCAAGATTTGGGGGTATTCCTGAACACTGAAGCTTTCTTT. As protein: CASSQDLGVFLNTEAFF. The V call is TRBV14, the J call TRBJ1-1; D possibly corresponds to TRBD1 (5 bases). V was clipped by 0 bases and J by 0 bases, with 14 bases between them. This CDR3 spans 17 amino acids. CDR1 SGHDN and CDR2 FVKESK come from the germline V gene.

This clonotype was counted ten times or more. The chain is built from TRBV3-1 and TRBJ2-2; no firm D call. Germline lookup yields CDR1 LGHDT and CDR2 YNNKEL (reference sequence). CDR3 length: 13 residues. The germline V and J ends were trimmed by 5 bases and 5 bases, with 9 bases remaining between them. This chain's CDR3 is CASSSMGTGELFF. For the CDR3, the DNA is TGTGCCAGCAGCTCCATGGGGACCGGGGAGCTGTTTTTT.

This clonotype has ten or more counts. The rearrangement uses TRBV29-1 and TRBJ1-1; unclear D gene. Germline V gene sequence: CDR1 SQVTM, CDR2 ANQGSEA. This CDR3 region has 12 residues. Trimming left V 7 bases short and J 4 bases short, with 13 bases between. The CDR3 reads CSACDPGTEAFF. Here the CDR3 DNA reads TGCAGCGCCTGCGACCCTGGCACTGAAGCTTTCTTT.

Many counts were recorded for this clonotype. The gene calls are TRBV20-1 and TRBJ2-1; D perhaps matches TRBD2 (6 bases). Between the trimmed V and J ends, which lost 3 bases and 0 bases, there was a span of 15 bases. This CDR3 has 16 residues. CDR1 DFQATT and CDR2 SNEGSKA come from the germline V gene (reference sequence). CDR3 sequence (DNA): TGCAGTGCTAGCAGTTCTAGCGCCAGCTCCTACAATGAGCAGTTCTTC. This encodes CSASSSSASSYNEQFF.

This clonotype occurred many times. CDR3 coding DNA: TGTGCCACCAGTGGAGGGGGAGCATTGCAGCAGTTCTTC. Its translation is CATSGGGALQQFF. The chain combines TRBV24-1 with TRBJ2-1; maybe TRBD1 (6 bases). The CDR3 spans 13 residues. Germline assignment: CDR1 KGHDR and CDR2 SFDVKD. Deletions cut 5 bases from V and 11 bases from J, with 15 bases between.

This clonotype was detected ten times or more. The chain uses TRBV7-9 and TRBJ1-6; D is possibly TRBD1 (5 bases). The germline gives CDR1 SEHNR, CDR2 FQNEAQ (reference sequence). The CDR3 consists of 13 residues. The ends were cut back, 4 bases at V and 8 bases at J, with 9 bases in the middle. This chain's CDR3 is CASSSDRDSPLHF. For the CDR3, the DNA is TGTGCCAGCAGCTCAGACAGAGATTCACCCCTCCACTTT.

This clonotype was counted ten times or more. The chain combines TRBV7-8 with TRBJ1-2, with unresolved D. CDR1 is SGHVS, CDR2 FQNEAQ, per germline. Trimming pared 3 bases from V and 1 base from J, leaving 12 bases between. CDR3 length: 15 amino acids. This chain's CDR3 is CASSFFGSNNYGYTF. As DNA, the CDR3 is TGTGCCAGCAGCTTTTTCGGGTCCAATAACTATGGCTACACCTTC.

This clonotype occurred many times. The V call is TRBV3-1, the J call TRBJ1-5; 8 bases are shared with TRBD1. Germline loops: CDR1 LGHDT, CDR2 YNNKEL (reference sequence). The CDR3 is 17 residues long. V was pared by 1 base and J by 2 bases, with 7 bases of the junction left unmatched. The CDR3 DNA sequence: TGTGCCAGCAGCCAAGCCGGACAGGGTAGAGGCAATCAGCCCCAGCATTTT. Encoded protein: CASSQAGQGRGNQPQHF.